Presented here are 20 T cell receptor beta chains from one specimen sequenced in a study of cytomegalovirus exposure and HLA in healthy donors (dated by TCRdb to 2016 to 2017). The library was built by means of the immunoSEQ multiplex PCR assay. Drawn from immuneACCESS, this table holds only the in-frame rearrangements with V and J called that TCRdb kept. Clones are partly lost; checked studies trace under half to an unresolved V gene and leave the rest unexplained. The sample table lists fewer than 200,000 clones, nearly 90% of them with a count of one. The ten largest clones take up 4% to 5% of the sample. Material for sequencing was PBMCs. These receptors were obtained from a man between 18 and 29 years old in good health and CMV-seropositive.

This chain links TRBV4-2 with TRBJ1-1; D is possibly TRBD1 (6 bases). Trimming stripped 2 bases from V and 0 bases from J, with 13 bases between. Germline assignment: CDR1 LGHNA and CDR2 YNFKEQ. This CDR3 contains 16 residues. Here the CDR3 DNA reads TGTGCCAGCAGCCAAACCAGTAGGGGGATGAACACTGAAGCTTTCTTT. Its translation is CASSQTSRGMNTEAFF.

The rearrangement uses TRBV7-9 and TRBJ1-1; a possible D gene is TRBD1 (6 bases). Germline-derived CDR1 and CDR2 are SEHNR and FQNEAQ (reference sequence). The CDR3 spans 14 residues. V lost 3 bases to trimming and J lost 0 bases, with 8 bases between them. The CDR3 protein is CASSFEGVNTEAFF. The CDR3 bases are TGTGCCAGCAGCTTTGAGGGGGTGAACACTGAAGCTTTCTTT.

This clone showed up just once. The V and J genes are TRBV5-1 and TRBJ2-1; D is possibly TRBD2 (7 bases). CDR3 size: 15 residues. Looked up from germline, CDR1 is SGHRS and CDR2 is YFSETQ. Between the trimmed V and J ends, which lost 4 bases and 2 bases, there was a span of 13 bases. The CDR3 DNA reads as TGCGCCAGCAGCGGGGGCGGGGGTCCCTACAATGAGCAGTTCTTC. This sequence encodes CASSGGGGPYNEQFF.

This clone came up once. CDR3 nucleotide sequence: TGTGCCAGTAGTCTAGGACTAGCGGGAGTGTCGGTAGGCACAGATACGCAGTATTTT. Its translation: CASSLGLAGVSVGTDTQYF. The rearrangement links TRBV19 to TRBJ2-3; 13 bases match TRBD2. V was clipped by 5 bases and J by 1 base; unmatched bases: 12. Germline CDR1 LNHDA, CDR2 SQIVND (reference sequence). This CDR3 comprises 19 residues.

The DNA of the CDR3 is TGCGCCAGCAGCCCTGGGACAGGGGAAAGGTATGGCTACACCTTC. Translating gives CASSPGTGERYGYTF. The V and J genes are TRBV4-1 and TRBJ1-2, with 10 bases aligning to TRBD1. This CDR3 comprises 15 residues. Per germline, CDR1 MGHRA and CDR2 YSYEKL. V lost 4 bases and J lost 5; bases outside the gene matches: 7.

The CDR3 region has the DNA TGTGCCAGCAGTCTGACTAGCGGGAACGTATACGAGCAGTACTTC. Amino acids: CASSLTSGNVYEQYF. The chain is built from TRBV2 and TRBJ2-7; 11 bases are a match to TRBD2. This CDR3 comprises 15 residues. V was pared by 5 bases and J by 4 bases, with 7 bases of the junction left unmatched. CDR1 is SNHLY, CDR2 FYNNEI, per germline. Variable domain in full (rest from reference TRBV2 and TRBJ2-7): EPEVTQTPSHQVTQMGQEVILRCVPISNHLYFYWYRQILGQKVEFLVSFYNNEISEKSEIFDDQFSVERPDGSNFTLKIRSTKLEDSAMYFCASSLTSGNVYEQYFGPGTRLTVT.

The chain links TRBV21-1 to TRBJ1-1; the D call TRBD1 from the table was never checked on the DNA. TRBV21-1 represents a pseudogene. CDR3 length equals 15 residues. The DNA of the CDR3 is TGTGCCAGCAGCCCCGCAGGGGGGCTGGGCACTGAAGCTTTCTTT. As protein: CASSPAGGLGTEAFF.

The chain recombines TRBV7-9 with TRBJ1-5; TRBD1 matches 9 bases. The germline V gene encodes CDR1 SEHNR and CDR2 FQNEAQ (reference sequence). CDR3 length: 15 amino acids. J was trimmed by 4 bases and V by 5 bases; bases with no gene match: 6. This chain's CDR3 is CASSQGTGPNQPQHF. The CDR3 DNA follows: TGTGCCAGCAGCCAAGGGACAGGGCCGAATCAGCCCCAGCATTTT.

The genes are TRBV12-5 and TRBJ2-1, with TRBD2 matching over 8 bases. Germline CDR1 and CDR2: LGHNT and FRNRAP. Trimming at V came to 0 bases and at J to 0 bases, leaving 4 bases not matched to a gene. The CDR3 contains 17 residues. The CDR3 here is CASGLVRSGSSYNEQFF. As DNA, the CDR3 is TGTGCTAGTGGTTTGGTACGCAGCGGGAGCTCCTACAATGAGCAGTTCTTC.

The CDR3 spells CASSLDLAAALTDTQYF. The DNA for the CDR3 is TGTGCCAGCAGCTTGGACTTAGCTGCAGCGCTCACAGATACGCAGTATTTT. This chain links TRBV5-6 with TRBJ2-3; D uncertain. CDR3 length: 17 residues. With 0 bases removed from V and 2 bases from J, the gap between germline ends came to 16 bases. CDR1 SGHDT and CDR2 YYEEEE come from the germline V gene.

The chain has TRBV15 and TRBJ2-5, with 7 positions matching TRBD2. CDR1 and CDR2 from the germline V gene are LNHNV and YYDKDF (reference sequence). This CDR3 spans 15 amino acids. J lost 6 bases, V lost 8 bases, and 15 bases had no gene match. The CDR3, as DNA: TGTGCCACCTTAAACTCGGGCGGGGGTTGGAAGACCCAGTACTTC. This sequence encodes CATLNSGGGWKTQYF.

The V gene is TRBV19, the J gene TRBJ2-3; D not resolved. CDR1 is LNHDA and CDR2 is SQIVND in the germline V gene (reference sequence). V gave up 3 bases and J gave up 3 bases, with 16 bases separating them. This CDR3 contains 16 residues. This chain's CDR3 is CASSMAAETSTDTQYF. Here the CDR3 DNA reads TGTGCCAGTAGTATGGCCGCGGAAACTTCTACAGATACGCAGTATTTT.

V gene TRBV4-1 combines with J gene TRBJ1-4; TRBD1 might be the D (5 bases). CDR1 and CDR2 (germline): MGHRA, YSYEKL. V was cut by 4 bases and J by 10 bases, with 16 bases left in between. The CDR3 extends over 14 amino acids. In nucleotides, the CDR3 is TGCGCCAGCAGCCCCCCCGGAGCAGGGCGAAAACTGTTTTTT. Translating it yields CASSPPGAGRKLFF.

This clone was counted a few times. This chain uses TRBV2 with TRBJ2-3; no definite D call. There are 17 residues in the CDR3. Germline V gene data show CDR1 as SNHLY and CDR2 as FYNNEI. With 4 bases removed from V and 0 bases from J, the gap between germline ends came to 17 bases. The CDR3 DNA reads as TGTGCCAGCAGTGGGCACCCACAAATCTCTAGCACAGATACGCAGTATTTT. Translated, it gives CASSGHPQISSTDTQYF.

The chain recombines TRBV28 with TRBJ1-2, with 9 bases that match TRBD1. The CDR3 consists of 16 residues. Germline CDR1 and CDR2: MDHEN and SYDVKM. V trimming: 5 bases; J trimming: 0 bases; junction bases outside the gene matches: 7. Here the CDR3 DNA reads TGTGCCAGCAGTGATAGGGGACAGGGCACTAACTATGGCTACACCTTC. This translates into CASSDRGQGTNYGYTF.

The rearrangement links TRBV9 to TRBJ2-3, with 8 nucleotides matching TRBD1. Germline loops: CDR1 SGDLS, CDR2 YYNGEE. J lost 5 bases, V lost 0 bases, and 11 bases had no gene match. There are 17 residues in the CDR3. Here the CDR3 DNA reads TGTGCCAGCAGCGTAGTACAAGCCGGGACAGGAATAGATACGCAGTATTTT. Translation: CASSVVQAGTGIDTQYF.

As DNA, the CDR3 is TGTGCCATTGGGACTAGCGGATACACCGGGGAGCTGTTTTTT. Translation gives CAIGTSGYTGELFF. The chain has TRBV10-3 and TRBJ2-2, with 11 bases matching TRBD2. Per the germline V gene, CDR1 is ENHRY and CDR2 is SYGVKD. V lost 9 bases to trimming and J lost 3 bases; unmatched junction nucleotides: 3. The CDR3 is 14 amino acids.

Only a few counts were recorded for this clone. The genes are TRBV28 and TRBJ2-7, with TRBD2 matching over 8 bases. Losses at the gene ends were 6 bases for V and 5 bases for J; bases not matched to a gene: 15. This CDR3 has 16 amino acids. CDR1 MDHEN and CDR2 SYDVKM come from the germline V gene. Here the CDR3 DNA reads TGTGCCAGCAGCCCACTCCAGGCGGGAGGCGGTAACGAGCAGTACTTC. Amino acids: CASSPLQAGGGNEQYF.

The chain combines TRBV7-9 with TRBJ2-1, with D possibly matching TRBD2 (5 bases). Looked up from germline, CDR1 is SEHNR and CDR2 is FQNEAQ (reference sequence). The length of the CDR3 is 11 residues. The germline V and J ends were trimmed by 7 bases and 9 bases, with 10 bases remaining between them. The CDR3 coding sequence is TGTGCCAGCACTACTCGGGGTGAGCAGTTCTTC. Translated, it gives CASTTRGEQFF.

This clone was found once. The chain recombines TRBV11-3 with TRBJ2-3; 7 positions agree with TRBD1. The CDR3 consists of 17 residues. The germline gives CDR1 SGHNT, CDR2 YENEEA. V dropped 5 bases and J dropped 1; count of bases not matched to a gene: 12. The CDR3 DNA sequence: TGTGCCAGCAGCCCGAGAGGCCCTACAGGGGGCACAGATACGCAGTATTTT. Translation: CASSPRGPTGGTDTQYF. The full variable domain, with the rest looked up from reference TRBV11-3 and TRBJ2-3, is EAGVVQSPRYKIIEKKQPVAFWCNPISGHNTLYWYLQNLGQGPELLIRYENEEAVDDSQLPKDRFSAERLKGVDSTLKIQPAELGDSAVYLCASSPRGPTGGTDTQYFGPGTRLTVL.